This T cell receptor beta chain was observed in a study of neurological immune-mediated disorders. TCRdb fed the 5' RACE reads into MiXCR, producing one record per CDR3 protein. Of nearly 60,000 distinct CDR3 sequences detected, 3.5% appear once; the ten largest clones hold about 3.1%. Findings and limits, study-wide: HTLV-1-associated myelopathy ranked highest for TCR clonal expansion and multiple sclerosis lowest, beneath healthy controls.

V was cut by 3 bases and J by 0 bases, with 10 bases left in between. The CDR3 is 15 residues long. Germline lookup yields CDR1 SGHTS and CDR2 YDEGEE. This clonotype was recorded once. What it binds is unknown. The CDR3 does not close with the conserved phenylalanine or tryptophan, likely indicating a read error. The sequence came from a woman in her thirties with multiple sclerosis. V is TRBV5-8 and J is TRBJ2-4; D possibly uses TRBD1 or TRBD2 (5 bases each). The material sequenced was PBMCs. CDR3 sequence reads: CASSSGRLAKNIQYN. The CDR3, as DNA: TGTGCCAGCAGCTCGGGACGTCTAGCCAAAAACATTCAGTACAAC.